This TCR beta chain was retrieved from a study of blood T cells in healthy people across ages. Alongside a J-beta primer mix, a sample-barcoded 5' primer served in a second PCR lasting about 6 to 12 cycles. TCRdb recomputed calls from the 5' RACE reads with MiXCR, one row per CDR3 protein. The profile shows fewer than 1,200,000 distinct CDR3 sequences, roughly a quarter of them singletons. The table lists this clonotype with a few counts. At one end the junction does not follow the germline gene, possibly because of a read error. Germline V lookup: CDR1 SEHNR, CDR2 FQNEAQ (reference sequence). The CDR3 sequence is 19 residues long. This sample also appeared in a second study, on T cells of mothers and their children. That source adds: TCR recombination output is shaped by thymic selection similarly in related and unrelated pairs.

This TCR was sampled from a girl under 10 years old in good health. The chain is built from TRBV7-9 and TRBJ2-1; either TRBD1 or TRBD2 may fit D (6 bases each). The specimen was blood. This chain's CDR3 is CASSEPPDRGRFPYNEQSF. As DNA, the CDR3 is TGTGCCAGCAGCGAACCCCCAGATCGGGGGCGCTTTCCCTACAATGAGCAGTCCTTC.